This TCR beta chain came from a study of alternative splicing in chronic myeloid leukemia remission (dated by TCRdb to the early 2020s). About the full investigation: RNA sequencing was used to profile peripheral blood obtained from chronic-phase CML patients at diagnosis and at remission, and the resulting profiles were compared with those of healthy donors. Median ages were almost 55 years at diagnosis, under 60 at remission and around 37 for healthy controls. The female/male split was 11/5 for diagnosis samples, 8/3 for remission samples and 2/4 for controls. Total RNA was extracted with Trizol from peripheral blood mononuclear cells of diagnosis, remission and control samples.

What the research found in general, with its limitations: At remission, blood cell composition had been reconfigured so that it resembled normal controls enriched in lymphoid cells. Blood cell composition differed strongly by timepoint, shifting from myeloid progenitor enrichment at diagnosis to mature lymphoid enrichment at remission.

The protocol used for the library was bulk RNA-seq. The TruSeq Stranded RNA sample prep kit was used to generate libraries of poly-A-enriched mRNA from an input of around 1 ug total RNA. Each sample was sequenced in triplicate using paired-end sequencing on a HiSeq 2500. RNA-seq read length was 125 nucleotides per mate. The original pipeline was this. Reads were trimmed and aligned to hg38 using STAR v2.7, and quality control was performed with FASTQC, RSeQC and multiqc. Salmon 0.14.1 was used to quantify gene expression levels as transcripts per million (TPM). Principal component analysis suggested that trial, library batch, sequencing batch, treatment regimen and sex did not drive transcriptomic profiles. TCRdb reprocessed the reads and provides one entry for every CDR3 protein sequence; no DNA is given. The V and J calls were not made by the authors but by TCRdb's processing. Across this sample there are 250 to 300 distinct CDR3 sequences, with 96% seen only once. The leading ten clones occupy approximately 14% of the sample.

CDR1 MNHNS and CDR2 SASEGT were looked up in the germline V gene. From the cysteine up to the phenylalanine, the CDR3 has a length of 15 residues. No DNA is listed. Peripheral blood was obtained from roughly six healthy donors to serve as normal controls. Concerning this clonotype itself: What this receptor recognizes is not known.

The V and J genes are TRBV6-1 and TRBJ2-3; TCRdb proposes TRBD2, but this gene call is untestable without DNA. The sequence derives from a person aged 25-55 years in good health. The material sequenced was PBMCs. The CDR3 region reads CASSGLAGGPDTQYF.